Listed here are 30 T cell receptor beta chains from one sample, sequenced in a study of blood T cell repertoires in COVID-19. Method: immunoSEQ multiplex PCR; TCRdb's copy keeps in-frame clones and lacks some. The repertoire holds 15,000 to 20,000 clones, 80% to 90% seen once, with approximately 8.4% in the top ten. Sample: peripheral blood. The receptors here all came from a man aged 60 to 69 with acute or convalescent COVID-19.

V usage is TRBV30 and J usage is TRBJ1-4; D is undetermined. The CDR3 sequence is 14 residues long. Germline V gives CDR1 GTSNPN, CDR2 SVGIG (reference sequence). V was cut by 8 bases and J by 3 bases, with 16 bases left in between. The CDR3 DNA sequence: TGTGCCGTTGGCAGGTATTGGTCTAATGAAAAACTGTTTTTT. Its protein is CAVGRYWSNEKLFF.

V gene TRBV24-1 combines with J gene TRBJ2-7, with D possibly TRBD1 on 5 matching bases. The germline CDR1 and CDR2 sequences are KGHDR and SFDVKD. With 3 bases removed from V and 7 bases from J, the gap between germline ends came to 12 bases. This CDR3 comprises 13 residues. The CDR3 nucleotides read TGTGCCACCAGTGATCGGACACTTCCGGAGCAGTACTTC. It encodes CATSDRTLPEQYF.

This chain connects TRBV19 to TRBJ1-4, with 7 bases aligning to TRBD1. The germline V gene encodes CDR1 LNHDA and CDR2 SQIVND (reference sequence). The CDR3 is 13 residues long. V gave up 5 bases and J gave up 9 bases; unmatched junction bases: 6. The CDR3 loop reads CASSAGTAKKLFF. DNA for the CDR3: TGTGCCAGTAGTGCCGGGACAGCTAAAAAACTGTTTTTT.

The rearrangement uses TRBV7-3 and TRBJ2-1; the match to TRBD1 covers 9 bases. Trimming cost V 0 bases and J 7 bases; bases outside gene matches: 10. CDR3 length: 17 amino acids. Germline CDR1 SGHTA, CDR2 FQGTGA. The CDR3 bases are TGTGCCAGCAGCTTAACTTCGAGTGGGGACAGGGAAAATGAGCAGTTCTTC. Translating gives CASSLTSSGDRENEQFF.

V gene TRBV29-1 combines with J gene TRBJ2-5; 9 positions match TRBD1. The CDR3 is 14 residues long. The ends lost 3 bases at V and 6 bases at J; junction bases unmatched: 8. Germline V lookup: CDR1 SQVTM, CDR2 ANQGSEA. In DNA form, the CDR3 reads TGCAGCGTTGATAAGGACAGGGGTGGAAAGACCCAGTACTTC. Encoded protein: CSVDKDRGGKTQYF. Supplemented by reference TRBV29-1 and TRBJ2-5, the full variable domain reads SAVISQKPSRDICQRGTSLTIQCQVDSQVTMMFWYRQQPGQSLTLIATANQGSEATYESGFVIDKFPISRPNLTFSTLTVSNMSPEDSSIYLCSVDKDRGGKTQYFGPGTRLLVL.

The V call is TRBV12-5, the J call TRBJ2-5, with D possibly being TRBD2 (6 bases). This CDR3 contains 13 residues. V was trimmed by 7 bases and J by 3 bases, leaving 12 bases between them. The germline V gene encodes CDR1 LGHNT and CDR2 FRNRAP. CDR3 DNA: TGTGCTAGTGTCGGGGGATCGGAAGAGACCCAGTACTTC. Translated, it gives CASVGGSEETQYF.

The chain uses TRBV19 and TRBJ2-7; D may be TRBD1 (5 bases). This CDR3 contains 14 residues. CDR1 is LNHDA and CDR2 is SQIVND in the germline V gene (reference sequence). The ends were cut back, 4 bases at V and 4 bases at J, with 14 bases in the middle. The CDR3 coding sequence is TGTGCCAGTAGTACACAGGCCACGGCATACGAGCAGTACTTC. Its translation is CASSTQATAYEQYF. Full variable domain (missing parts from reference TRBV19 and TRBJ2-7): DGGITQSPKYLFRKEGQNVTLSCEQNLNHDAMYWYRQDPGQGLRLIYYSQIVNDFQKGDIAEGYSVSREKKESFPLTVTSAQKNPTAFYLCASSTQATAYEQYFGPGTRLTVT.

The genes are TRBV2 and TRBJ1-2; 8 bases line up with TRBD1. The CDR3 is 14 amino acids. Germline-derived CDR1 and CDR2 are SNHLY and FYNNEI. The J segment lost 6 bases and the V segment lost 6 bases, leaving 9 bases of the junction unmatched. CDR3: CASSGAPGGDGYTF. DNA for the CDR3: TGTGCCAGCAGCGGCGCCCCAGGGGGCGATGGCTACACCTTC. Variable domain in full (rest from reference TRBV2 and TRBJ1-2): EPEVTQTPSHQVTQMGQEVILRCVPISNHLYFYWYRQILGQKVEFLVSFYNNEISEKSEIFDDQFSVERPDGSNFTLKIRSTKLEDSAMYFCASSGAPGGDGYTFGSGTRLTVV.

The genes are TRBV4-1 and TRBJ1-4; 8 bases agree with TRBD1. The V and J ends lost 6 bases and 7 bases, in that order; junction bases with no gene match: 10. Germline lookup yields CDR1 MGHRA and CDR2 YSYEKL. The CDR3 is 15 residues long. The CDR3 loop reads CASRQTGVRVEKLFF. The CDR3 DNA sequence: TGCGCCAGCAGACAGACAGGGGTACGGGTTGAAAAACTGTTTTTT.

The chain is built from TRBV24-1 and TRBJ2-2; 11 nucleotides line up with TRBD2. This CDR3 is 15 amino acids long. In germline, CDR1 is KGHDR, CDR2 SFDVKD. With 10 bases clipped from V and 4 bases from J, the junction kept 7 bases outside the gene matches. The CDR3, as DNA: TGTGCCACGACTAGCGGGGACTCGGGCACCGGGGAGCTGTTTTTT. Encoded protein: CATTSGDSGTGELFF.

V usage is TRBV19 and J usage is TRBJ1-1; no definite D call. Germline V CDR1 and CDR2: LNHDA, SQIVND (reference sequence). The CDR3 loop spans 13 amino acids. Trimming took 4 bases from V and 3 from J, leaving 9 bases between them. The CDR3 protein is CASSNMRDTEAFF. The CDR3 DNA follows: TGTGCCAGTAGTAACATGAGGGACACTGAAGCTTTCTTT.

CDR3 sequence: CASSSDRGETQYF. The CDR3 DNA follows: TGTGCCAGCAGCTCGGACAGGGGAGAGACCCAGTACTTC. The rearrangement uses TRBV11-3 and TRBJ2-5; 9 bases fit TRBD1. V dropped 4 bases and J dropped 4; count of bases not matched to a gene: 1. The CDR3 runs to 13 residues. Looked up from germline, CDR1 is SGHNT and CDR2 is YENEEA.

This clone has a single count. The V and J genes are TRBV5-1 and TRBJ2-7; D is perhaps TRBD1 (5 bases). V gave up 4 bases and J gave up 4 bases, with 15 bases separating them. From germline, CDR1 is SGHRS and CDR2 YFSETQ. The CDR3 runs to 14 residues. For the CDR3, the DNA is TGCGCCAGCAGCAAGGCAGGGATGGTATACGAGCAGTACTTC. This sequence encodes CASSKAGMVYEQYF.

This rearrangement joins TRBV12-3 or TRBV12-4 to TRBJ1-1; tentatively, D is TRBD1 (5 bases). The germline V and J ends were trimmed by 7 bases and 0 bases, with 9 bases remaining between them. There are 13 residues in the CDR3. DNA for the CDR3: TGTGCCAGCATCCCAGGGTTGAACACTGAAGCTTTCTTT. Its translation is CASIPGLNTEAFF.

V usage is TRBV30 and J usage is TRBJ1-2; D is perhaps TRBD1 (6 bases). The CDR3 sequence is 14 residues long. Germline V gene lookup returns CDR1 GTSNPN and CDR2 SVGIG (reference sequence). CDR3 sequence: CAWERTAAGYGYTF. DNA for the CDR3: TGTGCTTGGGAACGGACAGCGGCTGGCTATGGCTACACCTTC.

The V call is TRBV6-6, the J call TRBJ1-5; D unresolved. The CDR3 contains 14 residues. Germline V gives CDR1 MNHNY, CDR2 SVGAGI (reference sequence). Trimming pared 7 bases from V and 3 bases from J, leaving 13 bases between. This CDR3 is CASIKTGPNQPQHF. DNA of the CDR3: TGTGCCAGCATCAAAACGGGTCCCAATCAGCCCCAGCATTTT.

The chain carries TRBV27 and TRBJ2-3; D is unresolved. Germline V gene sequence: CDR1 MNHEY, CDR2 SMNVEV (reference sequence). The CDR3 extends over 15 amino acids. Trimming cost V 2 bases and J 0 bases, with 9 bases left between them. The DNA of the CDR3 is TGTGCCAGCAGTTTAACAGAAGCTAGCACAGATACGCAGTATTTT. Translating gives CASSLTEASTDTQYF.

This chain uses TRBV21-1 with TRBJ2-7; the table's D call TRBD1 went unverified against the DNA. TRBV21-1 corresponds to a pseudogene. This CDR3 is 18 amino acids long. Here the CDR3 DNA reads TGTGCCAGCAGCACACTACCATCTGCCGGGACAGGGATCTACGAGCAGTACTTC. It codes for CASSTLPSAGTGIYEQYF.

The chain uses TRBV27 and TRBJ1-5; D ambiguous. From germline, CDR1 is MNHEY and CDR2 SMNVEV (reference sequence). The CDR3 has 12 amino acids. V was trimmed by 8 bases and J by 6 bases, leaving 11 bases between them. This chain's CDR3 is CASGRVGQPQHF. CDR3 DNA: TGTGCCAGCGGGAGGGTGGGTCAGCCCCAGCATTTT.

This clone has a handful of counts. The rearrangement uses TRBV7-7 and TRBJ1-4; tentative D call: TRBD1 (5 bases). The germline gives CDR1 SSHAT, CDR2 FNYEAQ (reference sequence). The CDR3 contains 13 residues. Trimming took off 0 bases at V and 13 bases at J, with 12 bases between the two ends. CDR3 coding DNA: TGTGCCAGCAGCTTAGCTCTCGACAGTAGACTGTTTTTT. Its translation is CASSLALDSRLFF.

The rearrangement links TRBV10-1 to TRBJ1-5, with a tentative D call TRBD1 (6 bases). There are 19 residues in the CDR3. V dropped 1 base and J dropped 0 bases, with 19 bases sitting between them. Germline lookup yields CDR1 WNHNN and CDR2 SYGVQD (reference sequence). CDR3 sequence reads: CASSEFSLDQGISNQPQHF. CDR3 bases: TGCGCCAGCAGTGAGTTTTCTTTAGACCAGGGGATTAGCAATCAGCCCCAGCATTTT.

The rearrangement joins TRBV2 to TRBJ2-2; weak D call: TRBD1 (6 bases). CDR3 length: 16 residues. Per the germline V gene, CDR1 is SNHLY and CDR2 is FYNNEI. Between the trimmed V and J ends, which lost 6 bases and 2 bases, there was a span of 16 bases. The CDR3: CASSLPQGTNTGELFF. DNA of the CDR3: TGTGCCAGCAGCCTTCCTCAGGGGACAAACACCGGGGAGCTGTTTTTT.

V gene TRBV5-5 combines with J gene TRBJ1-3, with unresolved D. The V end lost 0 bases, the J end lost 0 bases, and 10 bases lay between the germline ends. CDR1 is SGHKS, CDR2 YYEKEE, per germline (reference sequence). This CDR3 region has 16 residues. DNA for the CDR3: TGTGCCAGCAGCTTGGAAGCGGGGAACTCTGGAAACACCATATATTTT. This sequence encodes CASSLEAGNSGNTIYF.

This chain joins TRBV7-9 and TRBJ1-1; no reliable D call. The germline CDR1 and CDR2 sequences are SEHNR and FQNEAQ (reference sequence). Trimming shortened V by 1 base and J by 1 base, and 10 bases separated the two germline ends. The CDR3 has 15 residues. The CDR3 bases are TGTGCCAGCAGCTTAGGGAGGGTGAGGAACACTGAAGCTTTCTTT. This sequence encodes CASSLGRVRNTEAFF.

The CDR3 region has the DNA TGTGCCAGCAGCTTCCTTAGACTAGCGGGGGGGAATGAGCAGTTCTTC. This translates into CASSFLRLAGGNEQFF. The V and J genes are TRBV5-4 and TRBJ2-1, with 14 bases identical to TRBD2. This CDR3 comprises 16 residues. CDR1 and CDR2 (germline): SGHNT, YYREEE (reference sequence). J gave up 7 bases and V 2 bases, and 5 bases lay outside the gene matches. Full variable domain (outside the CDR3, taken from reference TRBV5-4 and TRBJ2-1): ETGVTQSPTHLIKTRGQQVTLRCSSQSGHNTVSWYQQALGQGPQFIFQYYREEENGRGNFPPRFSGLQFPNYSSELNVNALELDDSALYLCASSFLRLAGGNEQFFGPGTRLTVL.

The V gene is TRBV15, the J gene TRBJ1-1; D uncertain. V lost 0 bases and J 6 bases, leaving 8 bases between the germline ends. The CDR3 contains 13 residues. Germline CDR1 reads LNHNV; CDR2 reads YYDKDF (reference sequence). The CDR3 nucleotides read TGTGCCACCAGCAGAGATATCCGTCCTGAAGCTTTCTTT. Its translation is CATSRDIRPEAFF.

Here the CDR3 reads CASTQGLPSDGYTF. In DNA form, the CDR3 reads TGTGCCAGCACCCAGGGCCTTCCCTCGGATGGCTACACCTTC. The chain employs TRBV7-2 and TRBJ1-2, with a weak D call TRBD1 (5 bases). The V and J ends lost 7 bases and 6 bases respectively, with 18 bases between them. The CDR3 is made up of 14 amino acids. Germline CDR1 is SGHTA and CDR2 is FQGNSA.

This clone was counted a single time. The chain carries TRBV5-1 and TRBJ1-1; 7 bases match TRBD1. The junction had 5 bases not matched to a gene; V was cut back by 3 bases and J by 3 bases. The germline CDR1 and CDR2 sequences are SGHRS and YFSETQ. The CDR3 consists of 14 residues. The CDR3 here is CASSSGQTYTEAFF. In nucleotides, the CDR3 is TGCGCCAGCAGCTCGGGACAGACCTACACTGAAGCTTTCTTT.

The table lists this clone with a few counts. V is TRBV5-1 and J is TRBJ1-2; no reliable D call. The CDR3 has 13 residues. The V gene lost 0 bases and the J gene lost 8 bases, with 11 bases spanning the gap. Germline V gene lookup returns CDR1 SGHRS and CDR2 YFSETQ. The CDR3 coding sequence is TGCGCCAGCAGCTTGGGCGGAATACGGGGCTACACCTTC. Its translation: CASSLGGIRGYTF.

The chain recombines TRBV24-1 with TRBJ2-3, with TRBD2 identical over 8 bases. Trimming cost V 6 bases and J 5 bases; bases outside gene matches: 9. Looked up from germline, CDR1 is KGHDR and CDR2 is SFDVKD. This CDR3 contains 15 residues. This chain's CDR3 is CATSPPGGAGDTQYF. The CDR3 DNA sequence: TGTGCCACCAGTCCACCCGGGGGGGCCGGAGATACGCAGTATTTT.